The entry below describes one TCR beta chain. Its cognate antigen is unknown. The data derive from a study of T cell repertoires in cytomegalovirus infection. Whole-study context: Indications of both CMV infection and matching HLA type were provided by public TCR beta signatures.

This CDR3 comprises 17 residues. Germline CDR1 is MDHEN and CDR2 is SYDVKM. V was shortened by 5 bases and J by 1 base, with 18 bases between the two germline ends. Overall study results and limits: Dominating the ex vivo response were HLA-C-restricted CMV-specific TCR beta clonotypes.

TCRdb reanalysed the reads using MiXCR and keeps one entry per CDR3 protein. The sample shows under 200,000 distinct CDR3 sequences, about a sixth of them seen only once. This TCR was recovered from a human donor in good health (CMV status not recorded). Some clones in this sample may be carry-over from other donors' samples. The V call is TRBV28, the J call TRBJ2-1; D is undetermined. Sequenced input: CD8+ T cells from PBMCs. The CDR3 loop reads CASSPLSRRMSYNEQFF. Written as DNA, the CDR3 is TGTGCCAGCAGTCCCCTAAGCAGAAGGATGTCCTACAATGAGCAGTTCTTC.